This record concerns one T cell receptor (beta chain) sequence. This sample stems from a study of cytomegalovirus exposure and HLA in healthy donors. CDR3 length equals 15 residues. Trimming removed 0 bases at V and 1 base at J, with 12 bases between. Germline assignment: CDR1 GTSNPN and CDR2 SVGIG (reference sequence). The PCR used 60 Vbeta and 13 Jbeta primers. TCRdb's copy holds only in-frame clones and misses some; the assay was immunoSEQ multiplex PCR. The data hold 55,000 to 85,000 clones, with more than 75% observed a single time. V usage is TRBV30 and J usage is TRBJ2-5; D uncertain. The receptor's source is a man between 18 and 29 years old in good health and CMV-seropositive. Material for sequencing was PBMCs. CDR3: CAWSVLAAVQETQYF. The CDR3 DNA is TGTGCCTGGAGTGTATTGGCGGCAGTCCAAGAGACCCAGTACTTC.